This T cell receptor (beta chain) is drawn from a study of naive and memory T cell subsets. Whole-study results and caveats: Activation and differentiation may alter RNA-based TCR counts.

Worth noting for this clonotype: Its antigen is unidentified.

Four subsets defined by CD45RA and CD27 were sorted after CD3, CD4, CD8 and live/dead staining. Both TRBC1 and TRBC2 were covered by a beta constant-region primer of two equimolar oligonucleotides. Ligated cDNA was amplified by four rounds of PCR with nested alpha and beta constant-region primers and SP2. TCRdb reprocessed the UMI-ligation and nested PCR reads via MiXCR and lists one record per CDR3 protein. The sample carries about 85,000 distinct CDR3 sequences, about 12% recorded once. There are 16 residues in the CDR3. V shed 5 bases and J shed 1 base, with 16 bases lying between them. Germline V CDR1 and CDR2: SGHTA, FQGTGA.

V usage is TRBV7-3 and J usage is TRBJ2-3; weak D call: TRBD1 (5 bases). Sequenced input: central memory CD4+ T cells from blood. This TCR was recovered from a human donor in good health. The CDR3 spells CASSPQGLPGTDTQYF. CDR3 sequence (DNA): TGTGCCAGCAGCCCCCAGGGCTTGCCAGGCACAGATACGCAGTATTTT.